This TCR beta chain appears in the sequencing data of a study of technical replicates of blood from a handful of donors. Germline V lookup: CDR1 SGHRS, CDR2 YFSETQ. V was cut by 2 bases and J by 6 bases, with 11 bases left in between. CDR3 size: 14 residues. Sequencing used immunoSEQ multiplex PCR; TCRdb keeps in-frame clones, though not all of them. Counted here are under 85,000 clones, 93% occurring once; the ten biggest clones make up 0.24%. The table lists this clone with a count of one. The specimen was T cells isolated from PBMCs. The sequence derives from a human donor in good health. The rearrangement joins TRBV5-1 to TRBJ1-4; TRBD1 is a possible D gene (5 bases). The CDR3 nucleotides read TGCGCCAGCAGCTTCGTGGGACTGGATGAAAAACTGTTTTTT. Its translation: CASSFVGLDEKLFF.